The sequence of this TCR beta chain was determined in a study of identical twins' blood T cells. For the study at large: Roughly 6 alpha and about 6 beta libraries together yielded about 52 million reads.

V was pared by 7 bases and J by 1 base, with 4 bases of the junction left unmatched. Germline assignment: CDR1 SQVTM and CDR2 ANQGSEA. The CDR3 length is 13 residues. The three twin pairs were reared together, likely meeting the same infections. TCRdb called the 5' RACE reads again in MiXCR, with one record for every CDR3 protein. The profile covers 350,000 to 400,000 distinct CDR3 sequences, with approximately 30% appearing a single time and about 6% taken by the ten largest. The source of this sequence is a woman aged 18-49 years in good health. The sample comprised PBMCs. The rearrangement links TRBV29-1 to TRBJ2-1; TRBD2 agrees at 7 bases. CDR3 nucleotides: TGCAGCGCTGGGAGGGATTCCTACAATGAGCAGTTCTTC. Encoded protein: CSAGRDSYNEQFF.